This TCR beta chain was sequenced in a study of regulatory T cells in long-lasting Graves disease. Study-level findings and limits: New patients shared roughly 980 public clonotypes, fewer than the 2,500 to 3,500 shared by persistent patients.

Regarding time point: newly diagnosed GD, antithyroid drugs for less than 3 months. Researchers made the TCR library from RNA that was extracted from PBMCs. CDR3-region Arm-PCR and iRepertoire HTBI primers produced the TCR beta libraries. Original processing notes: Sample data revealed approximately 62 TRBV and some 13 TRBJ segments. In TCRdb, the multiplex PCR reads were re-called with MiXCR into one record per CDR3 protein. The V and J calls shown here were made by TCRdb, not taken from the authors' results. The table includes roughly 610,000 distinct CDR3 sequences, around 17% detected once. This clonotype was detected many times. Its antigen is undetermined. CDR1 and CDR2 (germline): MNHNS, SASEGT. The trim removed 6 bases at V and 8 bases at J, leaving 13 bases unmatched. This CDR3 spans 17 amino acids. These data are also associated with another study on T cells in Graves' hyperthyroidism and ophthalmopathy. Per that study: If no ophthalmopathy progression occurred within 18 months, Graves' hyperthyroidism was stable.

V gene TRBV6-1 combines with J gene TRBJ1-4, with 12 bases fitting TRBD1. The receptor was derived from a woman under 40 with Graves disease. Sequenced here: peripheral blood mononuclear cells (PBMCs), sampled at new diagnosis, from a patient treated with antithyroid drugs. The CDR3 coding sequence is TGTGCCAGCAGGGCCGGGACAGGGGGCAGAGTTTTGGAAAAACTGTTTTTT. It yields the protein CASRAGTGGRVLEKLFF.